Shown below are 20 T cell receptor beta chains from a single sample sequenced in a study of CD4 T cells in relation to SARS-CoV-2 and coronaviruses (dated by TCRdb to about 2021). Their target antigens are unknown. Library creation used the immunoSEQ multiplex PCR assay. TCRdb re-hosts the immuneACCESS table, in-frame sequences only. Its copies lack some clones; in the studies checked, an unresolved V gene accounts for under half of them, and the cause for the rest is not known. The sample table lists around 40,000 clones, 84% of them with a count of one. The ten top clones hold around 1.2% of the sample. The specimen sequenced was naive CD4+ T cells from PBMCs, cultured in vitro. Interpreted using the paper, the cell subset or site label stands for: naive CD4+ T cells isolated by negative enrichment. The origin of the receptors is an adult with COVID-19.

CDR3 sequence reads: CASSLGISRSSFEAFF. Written as DNA, the CDR3 is TGCGCCAGCAGCTTAGGTATCTCCCGGAGTTCTTTTGAAGCTTTCTTT. The chain combines TRBV5-1 with TRBJ1-1, with D uncertain. Per the germline V gene, CDR1 is SGHRS and CDR2 is YFSETQ. The CDR3 totals 16 residues. V lost 2 bases, J lost 7 bases, and 21 bases lay in between.

This clone was seen more than once but under ten times. The rearrangement joins TRBV19 to TRBJ1-5; tentative D call: TRBD1 (5 bases). V was cut by 8 bases and J by 7 bases, with 12 bases left in between. Germline CDR1 LNHDA, CDR2 SQIVND (reference sequence). The CDR3 extends over 12 amino acids. The CDR3 is CASGLGQQPQHF. CDR3 DNA sequence: TGTGCCAGTGGCCTGGGGCAGCAGCCCCAGCATTTT.

V is TRBV5-1 and J is TRBJ2-1; TRBD2 matches 12 bases. V dropped 7 bases and J dropped 6; count of bases not matched to a gene: 8. CDR3 length equals 15 residues. In germline, CDR1 is SGHRS, CDR2 YFSETQ. The CDR3 DNA follows: TGCGCCAGCCATATAGGACTAGCGGGACTCAATGAGCAGTTCTTC. It specifies CASHIGLAGLNEQFF.

The CDR3 coding sequence is TGTGCCACCAGCAGGGGACTCGACAGCTACGAGCAGTACTTC. Its protein product is CATSRGLDSYEQYF. The gene calls are TRBV15 and TRBJ2-7, with D possibly TRBD2 on 6 matching bases. With 3 bases removed from V and 3 bases from J, the gap between germline ends came to 12 bases. The length of the CDR3 is 14 residues. Germline V lookup: CDR1 LNHNV, CDR2 YYDKDF (reference sequence).

In its sample, this clone was seen a few times. The rearrangement uses TRBV27 and TRBJ1-4, with 9 bases aligning to TRBD1. Germline assignment: CDR1 MNHEY and CDR2 SMNVEV (reference sequence). V was pared by 5 bases and J by 6 bases, with 7 bases of the junction left unmatched. The length of the CDR3 is 15 residues. CDR3 DNA: TGTGCCAGCAGTCGCTGGACAGGGGATGATGAAAAACTGTTTTTT. Translating it yields CASSRWTGDDEKLFF.

A few counts support this clone. The chain is built from TRBV4-1 and TRBJ1-4; D may be TRBD1 (6 bases). Germline CDR1 is MGHRA and CDR2 is YSYEKL. The CDR3 contains 16 residues. V lost 1 base to trimming and J lost 5 bases, with 14 bases between them. The CDR3 DNA reads TGCGCCAGCAGCCAAGTACTCACCAGGGGAAATGAAAAACTGTTTTTT. As protein: CASSQVLTRGNEKLFF.

V gene TRBV18 combines with J gene TRBJ2-3, with a weak D call TRBD2 (6 bases). This CDR3 contains 15 residues. The germline V gene encodes CDR1 KGHSH and CDR2 LQKENI. The V and J ends lost 6 bases and 3 bases respectively, with 16 bases between them. The CDR3 region is CASSFGRETTDTQYF. The DNA of the CDR3 is TGTGCCAGCTCCTTTGGACGGGAGACTACAGATACGCAGTATTTT. Drawing the rest from reference TRBV18 and TRBJ2-3, the complete variable domain is NAGVMQNPRHLVRRRGQEARLRCSPMKGHSHVYWYRQLPEEGLKFMVYLQKENIIDESGMPKERFSAEFPKEGPSILRIQQVVRGDSAAYFCASSFGRETTDTQYFGPGTRLTVL.

V is TRBV29-1 and J is TRBJ2-7, with TRBD1 matching over 8 bases. Germline values: CDR1 SQVTM, CDR2 ANQGSEA. The V segment lost 7 bases and the J segment 2 bases; nucleotides outside the gene matches: 7. The CDR3 contains 13 residues. CDR3 DNA: TGCAGCGCCGCTAGGGACAGGCCCTACGAGCAGTACTTC. This translates into CSAARDRPYEQYF.

This clone was recorded a few times. The CDR3 loop reads CASSTMTRDNENYGYTF. The CDR3 coding sequence is TGTGCCAGTAGTACCATGACCCGGGACAACGAGAACTATGGCTACACCTTC. The genes are TRBV19 and TRBJ1-2; a weak D match, TRBD1 (6 bases). CDR1 is LNHDA and CDR2 is SQIVND in the germline V gene (reference sequence). The CDR3 spans 17 residues. Trimming shortened V by 4 bases and J by 2 bases, and 20 bases separated the two germline ends.

The rearrangement links TRBV6-2 or TRBV6-3 to TRBJ2-5; 8 nucleotides agree with TRBD2. CDR1 and CDR2 from the germline V gene are MNHEY and SVGEGT. The V and J ends lost 5 bases and 2 bases, in that order; junction bases with no gene match: 7. This CDR3 region has 15 residues. CDR3 residues: CASSARTGGQETQYF. The CDR3 coding sequence is TGTGCCAGCAGTGCCCGGACGGGGGGGCAAGAGACCCAGTACTTC.

The chain has TRBV5-1 and TRBJ2-1, with 10 bases matching TRBD2. CDR3 length equals 16 residues. V lost 4 bases and J lost 1; bases outside the gene matches: 5. Per germline, CDR1 SGHRS and CDR2 YFSETQ. The CDR3 sequence: CASSRPSGSSYNEQFF. The CDR3 DNA is TGCGCCAGCAGCCGTCCTAGCGGGAGTTCCTACAATGAGCAGTTCTTC.

Turning to this clone: An end of the junction does not agree with germline; a read error may underlie this. V is TRBV5-4 and J is TRBJ2-2; D is undetermined. This CDR3 comprises 15 residues. CDR1 is SGHNT and CDR2 is YYREEE in the germline V gene (reference sequence). Here the CDR3 reads CASTLRESSPGELFF. The CDR3 DNA reads as TGTGCCAGCACCTTGCGTGAAAGTTCACCCGGGGAGCTGTTTTTT.

The V gene is TRBV5-5, the J gene TRBJ2-3; TRBD2 agrees at 7 bases. The CDR3 length is 16 residues. Germline V CDR1 and CDR2: SGHKS, YYEKEE (reference sequence). The V gene end was trimmed by 2 bases and the J gene end by 2 bases; junction bases not matched to a gene: 8. Here the CDR3 reads CASSFDLAAATDTQYF. The CDR3 DNA follows: TGTGCCAGCAGCTTCGATCTAGCGGCCGCCACAGATACGCAGTATTTT.

This clone was recorded only once. This sequence joins TRBV27 and TRBJ2-7; TRBD2 matches at 7 bases. Germline CDR1 and CDR2: MNHEY and SMNVEV (reference sequence). This CDR3 has 15 amino acids. Trimming took 5 bases from V and 2 from J; bases not matched to a gene: 9. DNA of the CDR3: TGTGCCAGCAGTACCCCCGGGACTAAAACCTACGAGCAGTACTTC. This translates into CASSTPGTKTYEQYF.

The chain has TRBV6-5 and TRBJ2-2; 8 bases are a match to TRBD1. The CDR3 spans 15 residues. CDR1 MNHEY and CDR2 SVGAGI come from the germline V gene. The V and J ends lost 11 bases and 2 bases, in that order; junction bases with no gene match: 10. CDR3 protein: CAARGGQGNTGELFF. The CDR3 DNA sequence: TGTGCCGCACGGGGAGGACAGGGTAACACCGGGGAGCTGTTTTTT.

This clone was seen only once. This chain uses TRBV6-5 with TRBJ2-5; D call uncertain. Germline-derived CDR1 and CDR2 are MNHEY and SVGAGI. The CDR3 is 12 residues long. Trimming stripped 0 bases from V and 5 bases from J, with 4 bases between. The CDR3 nucleotides are TGTGCCAGCAGTTACTCGAGTGAGACCCAGTACTTC. Protein sequence: CASSYSSETQYF.

The rearrangement uses TRBV5-8 and TRBJ1-3, with D tentatively TRBD1 (6 bases). This CDR3 is 16 amino acids long. V was trimmed by 1 base and J by 0 bases, leaving 11 bases between them. CDR1 is SGHTS, CDR2 YDEGEE, per germline. The CDR3 loop reads CASSLRDISSGNTIYF. In nucleotides, the CDR3 is TGTGCCAGCAGCTTGAGGGACATAAGCTCTGGAAACACCATATATTTT.

J is TRBJ2-7 and V is TRBV5-4, with 8 positions matching TRBD2. V gave up 2 bases and J gave up 5 bases; unmatched junction bases: 3. Looked up from germline, CDR1 is SGHNT and CDR2 is YYREEE (reference sequence). The CDR3 is made up of 13 amino acids. Here the CDR3 DNA reads TGTGCCAGCAGCTTAGCGGGAGAGAACGAGCAGTACTTC. It specifies CASSLAGENEQYF.

The chain carries TRBV4-2 and TRBJ1-1, with D possibly being TRBD1 (6 bases). The CDR3 totals 14 residues. Per germline, CDR1 LGHNA and CDR2 YNFKEQ. The germline V and J ends were trimmed by 8 bases and 4 bases, with 17 bases remaining between them. CDR3 nucleotide sequence: TGTGCCAGCTCCTCTGAGGGGGGTTCCACTGAAGCTTTCTTT. Encoded protein: CASSSEGGSTEAFF.

This clone was picked up a small number of times. This chain uses TRBV5-1 with TRBJ1-5; D gene ambiguous. V lost 0 bases, J lost 0 bases, and 19 bases lay in between. Germline CDR1 and CDR2: SGHRS and YFSETQ. The length of the CDR3 is 19 residues. CDR3 DNA sequence: TGCGCCAGCAGCTTGGAAGGGTCTGTCGGGAGTTATAGCAATCAGCCCCAGCATTTT. This encodes CASSLEGSVGSYSNQPQHF.